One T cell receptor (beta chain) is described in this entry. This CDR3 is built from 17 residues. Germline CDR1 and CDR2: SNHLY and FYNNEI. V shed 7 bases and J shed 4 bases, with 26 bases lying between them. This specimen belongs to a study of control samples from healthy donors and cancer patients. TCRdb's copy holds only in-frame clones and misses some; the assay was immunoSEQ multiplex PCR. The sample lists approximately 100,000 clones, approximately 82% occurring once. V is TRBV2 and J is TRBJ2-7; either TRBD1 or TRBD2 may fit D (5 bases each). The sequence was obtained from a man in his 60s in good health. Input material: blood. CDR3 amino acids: CASKGLRGRSIVYEQYF. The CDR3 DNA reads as TGTGCCAGCAAGGGCTTGAGGGGTCGAAGCATAGTATACGAGCAGTACTTC.